These 27 T cell receptor beta chains came from one sample sequenced in a study of shared clonotypes between healthy human individuals. This table comes from immunoSEQ multiplex PCR, and its TCRdb copy is limited to in-frame clones, with some not included. Among some 2,400,000 clones, approximately 95% were seen once, and the ten largest hold 0.13%. Material for sequencing was naive CD4+ T cells sorted from blood. Regarding subset: CD45RA+ positively selected. The receptors were gathered from a man younger than 35 in good health.

This clone was picked up one time. The chain is built from TRBV6-6 and TRBJ1-4, with 8 bases identical to TRBD1. This CDR3 spans 14 amino acids. The J segment lost 8 bases and the V segment lost 7 bases, leaving 9 bases of the junction unmatched. Germline V gene data show CDR1 as MNHNY and CDR2 as SVGAGI (reference sequence). The CDR3, as DNA: TGTGCCAGCACTCCACAGGGGGGAGACGAAAAACTGTTTTTT. Translation: CASTPQGGDEKLFF.

The chain combines TRBV30 with TRBJ2-7; D is perhaps TRBD2 (6 bases). The germline gives CDR1 GTSNPN, CDR2 SVGIG (reference sequence). The CDR3 totals 13 residues. The V gene lost 3 bases and the J gene lost 7 bases, with 16 bases spanning the gap. CDR3 in amino acids: CAWRLASIMEQYF. The CDR3 nucleotides read TGTGCCTGGAGACTAGCCTCGATAATGGAGCAGTACTTC.

The chain couples TRBV6-5 to TRBJ1-1, with a possible D match to TRBD1 (6 bases). CDR1 MNHEY and CDR2 SVGAGI come from the germline V gene. The ends were cut back, 4 bases at V and 5 bases at J, with 11 bases in the middle. This CDR3 region has 13 residues. The CDR3: CASSFTQGTEAFF. Here the CDR3 DNA reads TGTGCCAGCAGTTTCACACAGGGAACTGAAGCTTTCTTT.

This clone appeared a single time. J is TRBJ2-7 and V is TRBV13, with 7 bases fitting TRBD2. Trimming cost V 3 bases and J 4 bases; bases outside gene matches: 6. The CDR3 is made up of 14 amino acids. Germline V gene data show CDR1 as PRHDT and CDR2 as FYEKMQ (reference sequence). This CDR3 is CASSFGGGAYEQYF. CDR3 in DNA: TGTGCCAGCAGCTTTGGGGGAGGGGCATACGAGCAGTACTTC.

This chain links TRBV18 with TRBJ2-2; D is undetermined. The V end lost 2 bases, the J end lost 5 bases, and 9 bases lay between the germline ends. The V gene's germline CDR1 is KGHSH and CDR2 LQKENI. CDR3 size: 14 residues. The CDR3: CASSPGSPTGELFF. The CDR3 DNA follows: TGTGCCAGCTCACCAGGTAGCCCAACCGGGGAGCTGTTTTTT.

This chain connects TRBV7-2 to TRBJ1-2, with 9 nucleotides matching TRBD1. The CDR3 length is 17 residues. Trimming took 6 bases from V and 3 from J; bases not matched to a gene: 14. Germline V lookup: CDR1 SGHTA, CDR2 FQGNSA. The CDR3 is CASRKLWGGQGHYGYTF. The CDR3 DNA reads TGTGCCAGCAGAAAACTTTGGGGAGGACAGGGGCACTATGGCTACACCTTC.

V gene TRBV6-1 combines with J gene TRBJ2-7; D may be TRBD1 (6 bases). From germline, CDR1 is MNHNS and CDR2 SASEGT. This CDR3 is built from 11 residues. With 11 bases removed from V and 3 bases from J, the gap between germline ends came to 11 bases. The chain's CDR3 is CACRGGYEQYF. The CDR3 DNA is TGTGCCTGCCGAGGGGGCTACGAGCAGTACTTC.

Worth noting for this clone: The sample holds other DNA sequences that translate to the same CDR3. The genes are TRBV10-1 and TRBJ2-3; 9 bases agree with TRBD2. There are 16 residues in the CDR3. Trimming took 0 bases from V and 1 from J; bases not matched to a gene: 2. The germline V gene has CDR1 WNHNN and CDR2 SYGVQD (reference sequence). CDR3: CASSESRLAGTDTQYF. The CDR3 coding sequence is TGCGCCAGCAGTGAGTCGAGACTAGCGGGCACAGATACGCAGTATTTT.

The chain carries TRBV19 and TRBJ1-6; D is unresolved. Germline CDR1 and CDR2: LNHDA and SQIVND (reference sequence). V was trimmed by 7 bases and J by 9 bases, leaving 19 bases between them. CDR3 length: 15 residues. DNA of the CDR3: TGTGCCAGTACTCGCTTACAGTATGGCGGTTCACCCCTCCACTTT. This codes for CASTRLQYGGSPLHF.

This clone is a singleton in its sample. The chain combines TRBV7-9 with TRBJ1-6, with D possibly matching TRBD1 (5 bases). Per germline, CDR1 SEHNR and CDR2 FQNEAQ (reference sequence). V gave up 0 bases and J gave up 8 bases, with 14 bases separating them. The CDR3 length is 16 residues. The CDR3 here is CASSLAYSKGHSPLHF. DNA for the CDR3: TGTGCCAGCAGCTTAGCGTATTCGAAGGGGCATTCACCCCTCCACTTT.

Written as DNA, the CDR3 is TGTGCCAGTACCGAGGCCGAGGGGATAGATCAGCCCCAGCATTTT. It codes for CASTEAEGIDQPQHF. The V gene is TRBV19, the J gene TRBJ1-5; D is possibly TRBD1 (5 bases). The CDR3 has 15 residues. Germline CDR1 and CDR2: LNHDA and SQIVND (reference sequence). Trimming removed 7 bases at V and 5 bases at J, with 18 bases between. Combining the CDR3 with reference TRBV19 and TRBJ1-5 gives the whole variable domain DGGITQSPKYLFRKEGQNVTLSCEQNLNHDAMYWYRQDPGQGLRLIYYSQIVNDFQKGDIAEGYSVSREKKESFPLTVTSAQKNPTAFYLCASTEAEGIDQPQHFGDGTRLSIL.

This chain links TRBV6-5 with TRBJ2-7, with 8 bases fitting TRBD1. The CDR3 length is 16 residues. Trimming took 0 bases from V and 0 from J; bases not matched to a gene: 4. CDR1 and CDR2 from the germline V gene are MNHEY and SVGAGI. As DNA, the CDR3 is TGTGCCAGCAGTTACTCGGGACAGGTTAGCTCCTACGAGCAGTACTTC. It is translated as CASSYSGQVSSYEQYF.

J is TRBJ2-2 and V is TRBV7-2; D uncertain. Per germline, CDR1 SGHTA and CDR2 FQGNSA. CDR3 length: 16 amino acids. V lost 1 base, J lost 6 bases, and 15 bases lay in between. The CDR3 bases are TGTGCCAGCAGCTTAGTCCCCGTTGAGCTCCCCGGGGAGCTGTTTTTT. This sequence encodes CASSLVPVELPGELFF.

The rearrangement joins TRBV5-4 to TRBJ2-2, with 9 positions matching TRBD2. Germline V gives CDR1 SGHNT, CDR2 YYREEE (reference sequence). The trim removed 4 bases at V and 6 bases at J, leaving 4 bases unmatched. The CDR3 extends over 14 amino acids. The CDR3 here is CASSVGLASGELFF. The CDR3, as DNA: TGTGCCAGCAGCGTAGGACTAGCGTCCGGGGAGCTGTTTTTT.

This clone was detected once. The J gene is TRBJ1-2, the V gene TRBV5-5; TRBD1 is a possible D gene (5 bases). Germline V gene data show CDR1 as SGHKS and CDR2 as YYEKEE (reference sequence). This CDR3 is built from 13 residues. V lost 1 base, J lost 2 bases, and 6 bases lay in between. CDR3 residues: CASSLWGNYGYTF. The CDR3 DNA reads TGTGCCAGCAGCTTGTGGGGGAACTATGGCTACACCTTC.

The chain is built from TRBV15 and TRBJ1-2; 9 bases agree with TRBD1. CDR1 is LNHNV, CDR2 YYDKDF, per germline (reference sequence). The CDR3 totals 16 residues. V trimming: 4 bases; J trimming: 0 bases; junction bases outside the gene matches: 6. The CDR3 protein is CATSKRTGAANYGYTF. The CDR3 coding sequence is TGTGCCACCAGCAAAAGGACAGGGGCAGCTAACTATGGCTACACCTTC. Supplemented by reference TRBV15 and TRBJ1-2, the full variable domain reads DAMVIQNPRYQVTQFGKPVTLSCSQTLNHNVMYWYQQKSSQAPKLLFHYYDKDFNNEADTPDNFQSRRPNTSFCFLDIRSPGLGDTAMYLCATSKRTGAANYGYTFGSGTRLTVV.

The rearrangement links TRBV29-1 to TRBJ1-1; D may be TRBD1 (5 bases). The CDR3 length is 12 residues. Trimming took off 6 bases at V and 5 bases at J, with 13 bases between the two ends. Germline V lookup: CDR1 SQVTM, CDR2 ANQGSEA. The CDR3 region has the DNA TGCAGCGTAGCCGGGACGGGGACTGAAGCTTTCTTT. It encodes CSVAGTGTEAFF.

DNA for the CDR3: TGTGCCAGCAGCTTATCCCCCCCATACTACGAGCAGTACTTC. This translates into CASSLSPPYYEQYF. This rearrangement joins TRBV11-1 to TRBJ2-7, with no clear D. V gave up 2 bases and J gave up 3 bases, with 11 bases separating them. Germline CDR1 reads SGHAT; CDR2 reads FQDESV (reference sequence). The CDR3 length is 14 residues.

The V call is TRBV27, the J call TRBJ1-1; 7 nucleotides match TRBD1. J gave up 1 base and V 5 bases, and 7 bases lay outside the gene matches. CDR1 MNHEY and CDR2 SMNVEV come from the germline V gene (reference sequence). This CDR3 region has 15 residues. DNA for the CDR3: TGTGCCAGCAGTGCAACACGGACAGGGAACACTGAAGCTTTCTTT. As protein: CASSATRTGNTEAFF.

This chain connects TRBV6-5 to TRBJ2-7; TRBD1 aligns across 8 bases. This CDR3 comprises 13 residues. Germline CDR1 reads MNHEY; CDR2 reads SVGAGI. J gave up 0 bases and V 10 bases, and 5 bases lay outside the gene matches. CDR3 in amino acids: CATRTGHSYEQYF. The CDR3 DNA is TGTGCCACCCGGACAGGGCACTCCTACGAGCAGTACTTC.

A remark on this clone: Other DNA sequences from this sample encode an identical CDR3 as well. V is TRBV5-1 and J is TRBJ1-5, with D hard to call. CDR3 length: 14 amino acids. V was clipped by 0 bases and J by 6 bases, with 10 bases between them. The V gene's germline CDR1 is SGHRS and CDR2 YFSETQ. The CDR3 sequence: CASSLGTEGQPQHF. As DNA, the CDR3 is TGCGCCAGCAGCTTGGGGACGGAAGGTCAGCCCCAGCATTTT.

The rearrangement joins TRBV28 to TRBJ2-3; 7 bases agree with TRBD2. The CDR3 loop spans 16 amino acids. The ends lost 6 bases at V and 0 bases at J; junction bases unmatched: 9. Per the germline V gene, CDR1 is MDHEN and CDR2 is SYDVKM. This CDR3 reads CASSRETSVSTDTQYF. The CDR3 bases are TGTGCCAGCAGCCGAGAAACTAGCGTCAGCACAGATACGCAGTATTTT.

This clone showed up just a few times. This specimen includes other DNA sequences encoding the same CDR3. V and J are TRBV7-9 and TRBJ1-6; no definite D call. Trimming removed 1 base at V and 6 bases at J, with 4 bases between. This CDR3 has 13 amino acids. The germline V gene encodes CDR1 SEHNR and CDR2 FQNEAQ (reference sequence). The CDR3 loop reads CASSLVGNSPLHF. The CDR3 nucleotides read TGTGCCAGCAGCTTAGTTGGTAATTCACCCCTCCACTTT.

The chain couples TRBV5-4 to TRBJ2-7; 8 nucleotides align to TRBD2. Trimming removed 4 bases from V and 1 base from J; junction bases left unmatched: 10. The CDR3 runs to 16 residues. CDR1 SGHNT and CDR2 YYREEE come from the germline V gene (reference sequence). The CDR3 reads CASSPGGGPRSYEQYF. CDR3 in DNA: TGTGCCAGCAGCCCCGGGGGGGGGCCTAGGTCCTACGAGCAGTACTTC.

This clone has only one observation. The V gene is TRBV11-2, the J gene TRBJ2-1, with TRBD2 matching over 9 bases. This CDR3 has 15 residues. V shed 7 bases, J shed 8 bases, and the junction held 12 bases outside the gene matches. Germline loops: CDR1 SGHAT, CDR2 FQNNGV. CDR3 protein: CASTSREGVRDEQFF. For the CDR3, the DNA is TGTGCCAGCACGTCGCGGGAGGGCGTTAGGGATGAGCAGTTCTTC.

V usage is TRBV18 and J usage is TRBJ2-3, with a tentative D call TRBD2 (5 bases). Germline loops: CDR1 KGHSH, CDR2 LQKENI. The CDR3 loop spans 15 amino acids. The V gene lost 6 bases and the J gene lost 3 bases, with 16 bases spanning the gap. CDR3 amino acids: CASSLARAVTDTQYF. In DNA, the CDR3 is TGTGCCAGCTCCCTGGCGAGGGCTGTGACAGATACGCAGTATTTT.

V usage is TRBV6-6 and J usage is TRBJ2-7, with TRBD2 identical over 13 bases. J was trimmed by 2 bases and V by 7 bases; bases with no gene match: 5. Germline CDR1 and CDR2: MNHNY and SVGAGI (reference sequence). The CDR3 consists of 15 residues. CDR3 sequence (DNA): TGTGCCAGCACCCTACTAGCGGGAGGGGCCTACGAGCAGTACTTC. Its translation: CASTLLAGGAYEQYF.